Each of the 21 T cell receptor beta chains below was sequenced from the same sample in a study of regulatory T cells in long-lasting Graves disease. In building TCR beta libraries, iRepertoire HTBI primers were used together with Arm-PCR of CDR3 regions. TCRdb re-derived calls from the multiplex PCR reads in MiXCR, one entry per CDR3 protein. The sample carries 650,000 to 700,000 distinct CDR3 sequences, about 32% recorded once. Sample time point: persistent/refractory GD, antithyroid drugs over 5 years with positive TRAb. Generation of the TCR library employed RNA extracted from PBMCs. Sequenced here: peripheral blood mononuclear cells (PBMCs), sampled when the disease was refractory, from a patient treated with antithyroid drugs. Source of these receptors: a female donor with Graves disease.

This clonotype was counted a few times. V and J are TRBV2 and TRBJ1-5, with 10 bases identical to TRBD1. Trimming cost V 6 bases and J 3 bases; bases outside gene matches: 5. The CDR3 runs 15 residues. CDR1 is SNHLY, CDR2 FYNNEI, per germline. The chain's CDR3 is CASSGTGAFNQPQHF. In DNA, the CDR3 is TGTGCCAGCAGCGGGACAGGGGCATTCAATCAGCCCCAGCATTTT. Full variable domain (remainder filled in from reference TRBV2 and TRBJ1-5): EPEVTQTPSHQVTQMGQEVILRCVPISNHLYFYWYRQILGQKVEFLVSFYNNEISEKSEIFDDQFSVERPDGSNFTLKIRSTKLEDSAMYFCASSGTGAFNQPQHFGDGTRLSIL.

This clonotype came up a few times. This rearrangement joins TRBV11-2 to TRBJ1-2, with D hard to call. The CDR3 runs to 15 residues. Germline assignment: CDR1 SGHAT and CDR2 FQNNGV. Trimming stripped 4 bases from V and 8 bases from J, with 20 bases between. CDR3 coding DNA: TGTGCCAGCAGCTCGCGCCCACTCACGGGCTGGGGCTACACCTTC. Its translation is CASSSRPLTGWGYTF.

In regard to this clonotype: Sequence at one end of the junction differs from germline and may be a read error. J is TRBJ1-6 and V is TRBV6-6; no definite D call. CDR1 and CDR2 (germline): MNHNY, SVGAGI (reference sequence). The CDR3 length is 14 residues. The CDR3 is CASSYSSGNSPLLF. In nucleotides, the CDR3 is TGTGCCAGCAGTTACTCGAGTGGTAATTCACCCCTCCTCTTT.

This clonotype was seen only once. The chain carries TRBV29-1 and TRBJ1-1, with D hard to call. Germline lookup yields CDR1 SQVTM and CDR2 ANQGSEA. V was trimmed by 6 bases and J by 1 base, leaving 9 bases between them. This CDR3 has 12 residues. The CDR3 here is CSVGRANTEAFF. The DNA for the CDR3 is TGCAGCGTCGGACGGGCGAACACTGAAGCTTTCTTT.

The table lists this clonotype with a few counts. V is TRBV4-1 and J is TRBJ2-2, with 7 bases that match TRBD1. With 2 bases clipped from V and 6 bases from J, the junction kept 6 bases outside the gene matches. Germline V gives CDR1 MGHRA, CDR2 YSYEKL. This CDR3 comprises 15 residues. The DNA for the CDR3 is TGCGCCAGCAGCCAAAACAGGGGTAGCGCCGGGGAGCTGTTTTTT. It translates to CASSQNRGSAGELFF.

This clonotype was counted at least ten times. V is TRBV2 and J is TRBJ1-2, with D possibly being TRBD1 (6 bases). Between the trimmed V and J ends, which lost 1 base and 2 bases, there was a span of 11 bases. The V gene's germline CDR1 is SNHLY and CDR2 FYNNEI. This CDR3 is 15 amino acids long. CDR3 in amino acids: CASSEGQGLNYGYTF. CDR3 bases: TGTGCCAGCAGTGAAGGCCAGGGGCTCAACTATGGCTACACCTTC.

The chain links TRBV19 to TRBJ1-2, with 9 positions matching TRBD1. V lost 5 bases and J lost 8; bases outside the gene matches: 6. Per the germline V gene, CDR1 is LNHDA and CDR2 is SQIVND (reference sequence). The CDR3 loop spans 13 amino acids. CDR3 DNA: TGTGCCAGTAGTCCCTCGACAGGGGGAGGCTACACCTTC. Translated: CASSPSTGGGYTF.

This clonotype has only a few counts. This chain joins TRBV25-1 and TRBJ2-7; the D is unclear. This CDR3 region has 14 residues. Between the trimmed V and J ends, which lost 0 bases and 3 bases, there was a span of 9 bases. The germline CDR1 and CDR2 sequences are MGHDK and SYGVNS. This CDR3 reads CASSEYDTYYEQYF. In nucleotides, the CDR3 is TGTGCCAGCAGTGAATACGACACTTACTACGAGCAGTACTTC.

This clonotype came up a few times. The chain carries TRBV16 and TRBJ2-7; TRBD2 might be the D (5 bases). Germline V gene lookup returns CDR1 KGHSY and CDR2 FQNENV. The CDR3 runs 17 residues. V was cut by 3 bases and J by 1 base, with 19 bases left in between. CDR3 residues: CASSHPLMGRNSYEQYF. The CDR3 DNA reads TGTGCCAGCAGCCACCCGTTAATGGGGAGAAATTCCTACGAGCAGTACTTC.

This clonotype appeared a few times. The V gene is TRBV6-6, the J gene TRBJ2-5, with unresolved D. CDR1 is MNHNY, CDR2 SVGAGI, per germline (reference sequence). The V end lost 0 bases, the J end lost 5 bases, and 16 bases lay between the germline ends. This CDR3 spans 16 amino acids. In DNA form, the CDR3 reads TGTGCCAGCAGTTACTCGATAGGTGGGGTAGGGGAGACCCAGTACTTC. Amino acids: CASSYSIGGVGETQYF.

There are a few counts of this clonotype. The CDR3 nucleotides read TGCAGCGTTGACACCAGCGGGGCTTTTGAGGATGGCTACACCTTC. Translated, it gives CSVDTSGAFEDGYTF. The chain joins TRBV29-1 to TRBJ1-2; D possibly corresponds to TRBD1 (5 bases). The CDR3 extends over 15 amino acids. Germline V CDR1 and CDR2: SQVTM, ANQGSEA. Trimming removed 3 bases from V and 6 bases from J, with 20 bases in between.

V gene TRBV5-1 combines with J gene TRBJ1-6; D gene ambiguous. This CDR3 is 14 amino acids long. Germline values: CDR1 SGHRS, CDR2 YFSETQ. Trimming took off 4 bases at V and 0 bases at J, with 5 bases between the two ends. The chain's CDR3 is CASSTLSYNSPLHF. CDR3 DNA sequence: TGCGCCAGCAGCACCCTCTCCTATAATTCACCCCTCCACTTT.

A few counts support this clonotype. This chain uses TRBV13 with TRBJ2-2; no clear D gene. The CDR3 totals 15 residues. Germline values: CDR1 PRHDT, CDR2 FYEKMQ (reference sequence). Trimming shortened V by 1 base and J by 4 bases, and 10 bases separated the two germline ends. The CDR3 loop is CASSLEPTLTGELFF. For the CDR3, the DNA is TGTGCCAGCAGCTTAGAACCAACCCTCACCGGGGAGCTGTTTTTT.

This clonotype was picked up a small number of times. The V call is TRBV11-2, the J call TRBJ2-7, with 7 bases identical to TRBD2. Germline CDR1 and CDR2: SGHAT and FQNNGV. Trimming took 2 bases from V and 8 from J; bases not matched to a gene: 9. The CDR3 has 14 residues. CDR3 nucleotides: TGTGCCAGCAGCTTACGGGCGGGAGCCGCCCAGCAGTACTTC. As protein: CASSLRAGAAQQYF.

This chain joins TRBV2 and TRBJ1-1; 8 nucleotides line up with TRBD1. The V segment lost 5 bases and the J segment 2 bases; nucleotides outside the gene matches: 7. The CDR3 totals 15 residues. Germline CDR1 is SNHLY and CDR2 is FYNNEI. CDR3 in amino acids: CASSFPRGLNTEAFF. The CDR3 nucleotides read TGTGCCAGCAGTTTCCCCAGGGGGCTAAACACTGAAGCTTTCTTT.

The gene calls are TRBV20-1 and TRBJ2-7, with D hard to call. CDR1 and CDR2 from the germline V gene are DFQATT and SNEGSKA (reference sequence). The CDR3 runs to 16 residues. V lost 0 bases to trimming and J lost 3 bases, with 18 bases between them. CDR3 amino acids: CSARDGVGRSIYEQYF. The CDR3 nucleotides are TGCAGTGCTAGAGATGGGGTGGGAAGGAGCATCTACGAGCAGTACTTC.

The gene calls are TRBV5-6 and TRBJ1-5, with a possible D match to TRBD1 (6 bases). In germline, CDR1 is SGHDT, CDR2 YYEEEE. V gave up 4 bases and J gave up 6 bases, with 20 bases separating them. This CDR3 spans 16 amino acids. As DNA, the CDR3 is TGTGCCAGCAGCCGAACAGGGTCAAGGTCGAGTCAGCCCCAGCATTTT. Translation gives CASSRTGSRSSQPQHF.

In this sample, this clonotype turned up once. V is TRBV6-1 and J is TRBJ1-1, with a weak D call TRBD1 (6 bases). From germline, CDR1 is MNHNS and CDR2 SASEGT. V lost 6 bases, J lost 4 bases, and 15 bases lay in between. CDR3 length: 14 amino acids. This CDR3 reads CASRPSTGRTEAFF. CDR3 nucleotides: TGTGCCAGCAGGCCATCGACAGGTCGCACTGAAGCTTTCTTT.

This clonotype was observed at least ten times. The chain is built from TRBV11-2 and TRBJ1-3, with no clear D. V dropped 1 base and J dropped 3 bases, with 7 bases sitting between them. CDR1 and CDR2 (germline): SGHAT, FQNNGV. CDR3 length: 14 amino acids. The CDR3 sequence: CASSLGSIGNTIYF. DNA of the CDR3: TGTGCCAGCAGCTTAGGTTCGATTGGAAACACCATATATTTT.

This clonotype showed up many times. A read error may account for a junction end that differs from germline. This chain uses TRBV5-1 with TRBJ1-4, with 9 bases fitting TRBD1. The germline V gene has CDR1 SGHRS and CDR2 YFSETQ. The CDR3 covers 14 residues. CDR3 nucleotide sequence: TGTGCCAGCAGTTTGGACAGGGGAAATGAAAAACTGTTTTTT. Protein product: CASSLDRGNEKLFF.

This clonotype was detected ten times or more. J is TRBJ1-1 and V is TRBV27, with D possibly matching TRBD1 (5 bases). V was trimmed by 7 bases and J by 4 bases, leaving 19 bases between them. The CDR3 contains 15 residues. CDR1 and CDR2 (germline): MNHEY, SMNVEV (reference sequence). This chain's CDR3 is CASISPGRASTEAFF. DNA for the CDR3: TGTGCCAGCATCTCCCCAGGGAGGGCAAGCACTGAAGCTTTCTTT.